Here is one T cell receptor (beta chain) with its context. The data were produced by immunoSEQ multiplex PCR, yet TCRdb's version contains in-frame clones alone and is incomplete. The sample carries fewer than 150,000 clones, about 87% recorded once. This record belongs to a study of blood T cell repertoires in COVID-19. Overall study context: In each case, the material was cDNA or gDNA derived from T cells, B-cell-depleted T cells, or PBMCs.

Trimming removed 6 bases from V and 5 bases from J, with 10 bases in between. This CDR3 comprises 13 residues. Germline CDR1 and CDR2: MNHEY and SVGEGT. The source of this sequence is an elderly woman with acute or convalescent COVID-19. The V and J genes are TRBV6-2 or TRBV6-3 and TRBJ2-2, with a possible D match to TRBD1 (6 bases). The sequenced sample consisted of peripheral blood. CDR3 DNA: TGTGCCAGCAGCACCACAGGGACCGGGGAGCTGTTTTTT. This gives the protein CASSTTGTGELFF.